This T cell receptor beta chain was retrieved from a study of blood T cells in healthy people across ages. Notes on the study in general: Long-lived donors exceeded aged donors in naive CD4+ cells and diversity. Among T cells, TCR beta diversity per million cells dropped roughly linearly as age rose. CMV infection status of these donors was not known.

To note about this clonotype: The antigen remains undetermined.

Germline CDR1 SQVTM, CDR2 ANQGSEA. The CDR3 consists of 13 residues. J was trimmed by 4 bases and V by 6 bases; bases with no gene match: 8. The second PCR ran roughly 6 to 11 cycles with a sample-barcoded 5' primer and J-beta primers. The authors tagged each cDNA molecule using a template-switch adaptor with 12 random nucleotides. TCRdb reanalysed the 5' RACE reads using MiXCR and keeps one entry per CDR3 protein. The sample records about 1.1 million distinct CDR3 sequences, 35% to 40% being singletons. Sequenced input: blood. The TCR was taken from a man aged 18 to 35 in good health. V and J are TRBV29-1 and TRBJ1-2; 7 positions agree with TRBD1. CDR3 nucleotides: TGCAGCGTCCACAGGGGTACACGCTATGGCTACACCTTC. Translated, it gives CSVHRGTRYGYTF. The full variable domain, in which reference TRBV29-1 and TRBJ1-2 provide the parts outside the CDR3, is SAVISQKPSRDICQRGTSLTIQCQVDSQVTMMFWYRQQPGQSLTLIATANQGSEATYESGFVIDKFPISRPNLTFSTLTVSNMSPEDSSIYLCSVHRGTRYGYTFGSGTRLTVV.